One sample yielded the 6 T cell receptor beta chains listed below, sequenced in a study of tumor-infiltrating lymphocytes in primary liver carcinoma (TCRdb year 2017). Total RNA and DNA were co-extracted without cell sorting from about 19-30 mg of bulk tissue using the AllPrep DNA/RNA mini kit. The sequencer listed for this sample is Illumina HiSeq 2500. Using a constant-region primer and ProtoScript II reverse transcriptase, TCRbeta-specific cDNA was reverse-transcribed from around 520 ng total RNA. The TCRbeta libraries were prepared through three rounds of nested multiplex PCR following a slightly modified ARM-PCR procedure. Multiplex TRBV1-TRBV30 forward primers and a Cbeta reverse primer were used in the first two PCR rounds, each of which was run for approximately 9 cycles. TCRdb trimmed public reads at Q25 via fastp, called clones via MiXCR and kept in-frame beta chains. Rows with a matching CDR3 protein are joined into one entry that keeps the most common DNA and genes. A total of 40,000 to 55,000 distinct CDR3 sequences appear in this sample, 60% to 85% of them only once. The top ten clones comprise roughly 29% of the sample.

Sequencing used liver tumor tissue from sampling region 5. This sample's cell subset or site label indicates: tumor region T5, tumor centre. The source is a middle-aged man with primary liver carcinoma and hepatitis B virus infection.

As concerns this clonotype: This may come from a read error, since a much larger clone is one base off. The chain carries TRBV11-2 and TRBJ2-4; D remains unclear. V lost 7 bases to trimming and J lost 0 bases, with 13 bases between them. This CDR3 has 15 amino acids. Germline loops: CDR1 SGHAT, CDR2 FQNNGV. The CDR3 loop is CASTTSVVAKNIQYF. CDR3 DNA: TGTGCCAGCACCACTTCGGTGGTAGCCAAAAACATTCAGTACTTC. The entire variable domain, with the rest obtained from reference TRBV11-2 and TRBJ2-4, is as follows: EAGVAQSPRYKIIEKRQSVAFWCNPISGHATLYWYQQILGQGPKLLIQFQNNGVVDDSQLPKDRFSAERLKGVDSTLKIQPAKLEDSAVYLCASTTSVVAKNIQYFGAGTRLSVL.

On this clonotype itself: Since a much larger clone is just one base distant, this may be a read error. The gene calls are TRBV28 and TRBJ2-5; D is possibly TRBD2 (6 bases). In germline, CDR1 is MDHEN, CDR2 SYDVKM. The CDR3 has 15 residues. The CDR3 DNA follows: TGTGCCGGCAGCCCCGGGGGAAAGGAACGAAAGACCCAGTACTTC. It is translated as CAGSPGGKERKTQYF. The whole variable domain, remainder taken from reference TRBV28 and TRBJ2-5, is DVKVTQSSRYLVKRTGEKVFLECVQDMDHENMFWYRQDPGLGLRLIYFSYDVKMKEKGDIPEGYSVSREKKERFSLILESASTNQTSMYLCAGSPGGKERKTQYFGPGTRLLVL.

On this clonotype: A junction boundary mismatches the germline segment, possibly from a read error. The gene calls are TRBV4-2 and TRBJ1-3; a possible D gene is TRBD1 (6 bases). The CDR3 extends over 15 amino acids. CDR1 is LGHNA and CDR2 is YNFKEQ in the germline V gene. For the CDR3, the DNA is TGTGTCAGCATCCAAGAGGACAGAGCTGGAAACACCATATATTTT. Its protein product is CVSIQEDRAGNTIYF.

Comments on this clonotype: At one end the junction does not follow the germline gene, possibly because of a read error. This chain connects TRBV5-4 to TRBJ2-2; TRBD1 aligns across 7 bases. The CDR3 runs to 15 residues. Germline loops: CDR1 SGHNT, CDR2 YYREEE (reference sequence). This chain's CDR3 is CACSLGRQGTGELFF. CDR3 nucleotides: TGTGCCTGCAGCTTGGGCAGACAGGGCACCGGGGAGCTGTTTTTC.

With regard to this clonotype: A junction end diverges from the germline sequence, so it may reflect a read error. The V and J genes are TRBV5-6 and TRBJ2-1; a weak D match, TRBD1 (7 bases). The CDR3 is 16 residues long. The V gene's germline CDR1 is SGHDT and CDR2 YYEEEE. The CDR3 reads CTSSLEGASPYNEQFF. For the CDR3, the DNA is TGTACCAGCAGCTTGGAGGGGGCAAGCCCCTACAATGAGCAGTTCTTC.

For this clonotype: Its ends do not fully match the called genes, so a read error is possible. The V call is TRBV28, the J call TRBJ2-3; 11 bases map to TRBD2. Germline CDR1 MDHEN, CDR2 SYDVKM. This CDR3 comprises 16 residues. The CDR3 here is CDSSTGLAASTDTQYF. In nucleotides, the CDR3 is TGTGACAGCAGTACGGGACTAGCGGCCAGCACAGATACGCAGTATTTT.